This entry describes one T cell receptor (beta chain). This sample also contains other DNA sequences that code for the same CDR3. In the authors' workflow: Scientists estimated how many nucleated cells there were by amplifying reference gene primers. Some clones are missing from TCRdb's copy, which holds only in-frame ones; the method was immunoSEQ multiplex PCR. V and J calls and clone size are as listed in that table; D and trimming were resolved from the DNA. The data contain over 150,000 clones, 83% of them singletons. The data derive from a study of blood T cell repertoires in COVID-19. As for the study in general: Samples of COVID-19 (acute and convalescent) were obtained from the United States, Italy and Spain. PBMCs, B-cell-depleted T cells, or T cells provided the cDNA or gDNA that made up the material.

Germline V CDR1 and CDR2: MNHEY, SVGAGI. CDR3 length equals 13 residues. V shed 6 bases, J shed 5 bases, and the junction held 3 bases outside the gene matches. The genes are TRBV6-5 and TRBJ2-5, with 10 positions matching TRBD2. The sequenced sample was peripheral blood. This TCR was recovered from a woman aged 80 or over with acute or convalescent COVID-19. CDR3 nucleotides: TGTGCCAGCAGACGGACTAGCGGCGAGACCCAGTACTTC. Amino acids: CASRRTSGETQYF.